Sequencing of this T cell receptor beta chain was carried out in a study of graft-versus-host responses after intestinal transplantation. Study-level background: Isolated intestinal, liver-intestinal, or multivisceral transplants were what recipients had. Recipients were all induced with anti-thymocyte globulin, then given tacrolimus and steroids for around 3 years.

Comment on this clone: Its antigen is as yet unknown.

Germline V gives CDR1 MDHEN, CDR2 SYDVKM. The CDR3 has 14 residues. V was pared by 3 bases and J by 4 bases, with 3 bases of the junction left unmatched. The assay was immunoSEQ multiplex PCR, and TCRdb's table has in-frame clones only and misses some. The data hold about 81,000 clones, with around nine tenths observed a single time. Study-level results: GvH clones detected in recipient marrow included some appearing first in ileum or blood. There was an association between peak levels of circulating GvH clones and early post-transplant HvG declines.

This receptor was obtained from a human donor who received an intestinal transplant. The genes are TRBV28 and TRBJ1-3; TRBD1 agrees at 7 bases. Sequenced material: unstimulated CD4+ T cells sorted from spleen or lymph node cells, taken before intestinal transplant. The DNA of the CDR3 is TGTGCCAGCAGTTTCCTGGGACAGGGAAACACCATATATTTT. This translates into CASSFLGQGNTIYF. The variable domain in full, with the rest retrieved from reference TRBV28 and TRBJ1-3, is DVKVTQSSRYLVKRTGEKVFLECVQDMDHENMFWYRQDPGLGLRLIYFSYDVKMKEKGDIPEGYSVSREKKERFSLILESASTNQTSMYLCASSFLGQGNTIYFGEGSWLTVV.